This TCR beta chain stems from a study of T cells in Graves' hyperthyroidism and ophthalmopathy. This clonotype was picked up many times. As yet, its antigen is unknown. The investigators amplified TCR beta CDR3 regions from RNA transcripts. With the HTBI primer set, the TCR CDR3 went through a first round of RT-PCR. Via MiXCR, TCRdb re-called the multiplex PCR reads, giving one row per CDR3 protein. The table includes approximately 480,000 distinct CDR3 sequences, about 20% detected once. Findings of the study overall: Median prediction lead before ophthalmopathy onset was around seven months with the model. Most clonotypes expanded in the thyroid (above 0.001) were also present in blood.

Sequenced material: blood. The receptor was derived from a man younger than 35 with Graves' hyperthyroidism.

For the CDR3, the DNA is TGTGCCAGCAGCGATACAGGGTCCCCGAACACCGGGGAGCTGTTTTTT. It codes for CASSDTGSPNTGELFF. This chain uses TRBV9 with TRBJ2-2; TRBD1 might be the D (6 bases). Germline CDR1 is SGDLS and CDR2 is YYNGEE. The CDR3 is 16 residues long. V was trimmed by 3 bases and J by 0 bases, leaving 12 bases between them.